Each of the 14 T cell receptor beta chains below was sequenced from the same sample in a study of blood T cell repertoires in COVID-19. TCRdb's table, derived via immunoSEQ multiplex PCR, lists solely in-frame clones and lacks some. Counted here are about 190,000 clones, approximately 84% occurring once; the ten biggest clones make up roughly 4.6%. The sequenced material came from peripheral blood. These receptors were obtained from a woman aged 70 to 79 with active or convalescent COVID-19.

The CDR3 reads CSVDPPREQYF. DNA for the CDR3: TGCAGCGTTGACCCCCCTAGAGAGCAGTATTTT. This chain connects TRBV29-1 to TRBJ2-3, with D hard to call. Trimming left V 3 bases short and J 11 bases short, with 12 bases between. Germline assignment: CDR1 SQVTM and CDR2 ANQGSEA. The CDR3 consists of 11 residues.

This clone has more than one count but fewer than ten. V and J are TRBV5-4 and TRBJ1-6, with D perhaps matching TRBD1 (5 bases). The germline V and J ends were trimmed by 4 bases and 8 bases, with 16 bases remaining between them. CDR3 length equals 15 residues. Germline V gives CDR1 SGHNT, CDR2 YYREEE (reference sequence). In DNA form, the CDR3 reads TGTGCCAGCAGCCCCGACCTTGTGGGGCATTCACCCCTCCACTTT. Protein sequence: CASSPDLVGHSPLHF.

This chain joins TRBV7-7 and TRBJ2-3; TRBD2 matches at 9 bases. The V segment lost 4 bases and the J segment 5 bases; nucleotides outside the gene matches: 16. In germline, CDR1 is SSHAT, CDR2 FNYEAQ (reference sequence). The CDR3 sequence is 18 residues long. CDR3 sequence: CASSSPHGRTSVIDTQYF. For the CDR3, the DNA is TGTGCCAGCAGCTCCCCCCACGGGCGGACTAGCGTGATAGATACGCAGTATTTT. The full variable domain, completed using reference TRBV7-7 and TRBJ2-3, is GAGVSQSPRYKVTKRGQDVTLRCDPISSHATLYWYQQALGQGPEFLTYFNYEAQPDKSGLPSDRFSAERPEGSISTLTIQRTEQRDSAMYRCASSSPHGRTSVIDTQYFGPGTRLTVL.

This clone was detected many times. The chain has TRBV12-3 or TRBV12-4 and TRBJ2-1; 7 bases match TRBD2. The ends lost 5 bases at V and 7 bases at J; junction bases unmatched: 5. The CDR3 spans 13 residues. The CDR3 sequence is CASSGGSGNEQFF. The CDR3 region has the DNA TGTGCCAGCAGTGGCGGGAGCGGGAATGAGCAGTTCTTC.

CDR3 sequence: CASSPGSSSYNEQFF. CDR3 DNA sequence: TGCGCCAGCAGCCCAGGGTCGAGCTCCTACAATGAGCAGTTCTTC. The chain has TRBV10-1 and TRBJ2-1; D is possibly TRBD1 (5 bases). This CDR3 spans 15 amino acids. The V and J ends lost 6 bases and 0 bases respectively, with 12 bases between them. Per the germline V gene, CDR1 is WNHNN and CDR2 is SYGVQD (reference sequence).

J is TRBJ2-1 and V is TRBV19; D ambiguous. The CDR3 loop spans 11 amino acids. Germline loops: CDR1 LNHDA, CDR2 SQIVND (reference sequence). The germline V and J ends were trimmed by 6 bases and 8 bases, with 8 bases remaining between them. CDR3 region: CASRLAYEQFF. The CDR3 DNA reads TGTGCCAGTAGGCTCGCGTATGAGCAGTTCTTC.

This CDR3 reads CASSLTRNSGQGNSPLHF. DNA of the CDR3: TGTGCCAGCAGCTTAACTCGTAACTCGGGACAGGGGAATTCACCCCTCCACTTT. The chain links TRBV7-9 to TRBJ1-6; 10 bases agree with TRBD1. The CDR3 has 18 amino acids. Germline trimming cut 2 bases from V and 7 bases from J; bases unmatched to any gene: 11. Germline CDR1 is SEHNR and CDR2 is FQNEAQ (reference sequence).

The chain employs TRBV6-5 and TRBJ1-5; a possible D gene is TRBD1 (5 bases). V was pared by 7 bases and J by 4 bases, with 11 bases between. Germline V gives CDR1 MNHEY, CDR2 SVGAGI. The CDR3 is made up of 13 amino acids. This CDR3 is CASISGGNQPQHF. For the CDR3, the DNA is TGTGCCAGCATTTCGGGGGGAAATCAGCCCCAGCATTTT.

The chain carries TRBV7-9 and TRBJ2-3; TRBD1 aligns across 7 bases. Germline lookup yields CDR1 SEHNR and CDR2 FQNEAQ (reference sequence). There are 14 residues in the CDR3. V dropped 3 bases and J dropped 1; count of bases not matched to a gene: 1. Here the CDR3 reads CASSFTGGTDTQYF. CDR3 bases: TGTGCCAGCAGCTTTACAGGGGGCACAGATACGCAGTATTTT.

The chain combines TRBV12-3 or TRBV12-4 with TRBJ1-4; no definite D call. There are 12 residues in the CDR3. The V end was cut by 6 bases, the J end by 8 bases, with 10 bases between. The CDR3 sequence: CASRQNEEKLFF. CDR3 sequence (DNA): TGTGCCAGCAGACAGAACGAGGAAAAACTGTTTTTT.

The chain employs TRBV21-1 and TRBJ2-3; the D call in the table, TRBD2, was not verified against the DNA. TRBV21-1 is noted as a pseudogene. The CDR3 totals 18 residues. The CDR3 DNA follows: TGTGCCAGCAGCAAAGAGGCTTCGGGGTTAGAGCGCACAGATACGCAGTATTTT. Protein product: CASSKEASGLERTDTQYF.

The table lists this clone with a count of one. CDR3 in amino acids: CASSEGLAGRYEQYF. DNA of the CDR3: TGTGCCAGCAGTGAGGGACTAGCGGGCCGGTACGAGCAGTACTTC. V and J are TRBV6-2 or TRBV6-3 and TRBJ2-7, with 12 bases matching TRBD2. Germline V gene data show CDR1 as MNHEY and CDR2 as SVGEGT. The CDR3 loop spans 15 amino acids. V lost 5 bases to trimming and J lost 4 bases; unmatched junction nucleotides: 6.

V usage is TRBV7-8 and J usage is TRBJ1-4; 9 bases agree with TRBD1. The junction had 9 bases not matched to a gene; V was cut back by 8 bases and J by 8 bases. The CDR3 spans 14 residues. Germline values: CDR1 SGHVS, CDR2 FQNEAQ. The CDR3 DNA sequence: TGTGCCAGCTCCCCGGACAGGGGAGGGGAAAAACTGTTTTTT. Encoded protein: CASSPDRGGEKLFF.

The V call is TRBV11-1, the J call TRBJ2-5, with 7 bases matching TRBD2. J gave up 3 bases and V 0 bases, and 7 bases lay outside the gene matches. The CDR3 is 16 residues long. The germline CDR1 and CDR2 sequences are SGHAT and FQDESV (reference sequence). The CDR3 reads CASSLAIGTTKETQYF. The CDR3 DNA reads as TGTGCCAGCAGCTTAGCGATTGGGACTACGAAAGAGACCCAGTACTTC. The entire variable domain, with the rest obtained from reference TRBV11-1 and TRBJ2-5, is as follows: EAEVAQSPRYKITEKSQAVAFWCDPISGHATLYWYRQILGQGPELLVQFQDESVVDDSQLPKDRFSAERLKGVDSTLKIQPAELGDSAMYLCASSLAIGTTKETQYFGPGTRLLVL.